The 5 T cell receptor beta chains presented below share a single source sample, sequenced in a study of OX40 agonist ivuxolimab in advanced cancers. The assay was immunoSEQ multiplex PCR, and TCRdb's table has in-frame clones only and misses some. This sample has roughly 38,000 clones; about 82% occur once, and the top ten carry 2.5% to 3%. The sequencing used CD4+ or CD8+ T cells sorted from blood, collected in a trial of the OX40 agonist ivuxolimab. The receptor set was obtained from an adult with an advanced solid tumor such as melanoma, head and neck, liver or kidney cancer.

The rearrangement joins TRBV7-9 to TRBJ1-1; tentative D call: TRBD1 (5 bases). Trimming removed 7 bases from V and 5 bases from J, with 14 bases in between. Germline V gene data show CDR1 as SEHNR and CDR2 as FQNEAQ (reference sequence). The CDR3 is 13 amino acids. The chain's CDR3 is CASTLGGRTEAFF. CDR3 nucleotide sequence: TGTGCCAGCACCCTGGGGGGAAGAACTGAAGCTTTCTTT.

The chain couples TRBV11-3 to TRBJ2-5, with TRBD2 matching 14 bases. CDR1 and CDR2 from the germline V gene are SGHNT and YENEEA. V shed 5 bases and J 5 bases; nucleotides not matched to a gene: 10. This CDR3 region has 17 residues. This CDR3 is CASSPRLAGGPMETQYF. DNA of the CDR3: TGTGCCAGCAGCCCCCGACTAGCGGGAGGGCCAATGGAGACCCAGTACTTC.

This sequence joins TRBV29-1 and TRBJ1-2; TRBD1 agrees at 9 bases. CDR3 length equals 14 residues. With 0 bases clipped from V and 5 bases from J, the junction kept 4 bases outside the gene matches. Germline assignment: CDR1 SQVTM and CDR2 ANQGSEA. DNA for the CDR3: TGCAGCGTTGAAGACTGGGACAGGGCATATGGCTACACCTTC. Translated, it gives CSVEDWDRAYGYTF.

The chain carries TRBV28 and TRBJ1-2; D is unresolved. Trimming left V 5 bases short and J 0 bases short, with 4 bases between. The V gene's germline CDR1 is MDHEN and CDR2 SYDVKM. This CDR3 comprises 12 residues. The CDR3 protein is CASSPSNYGYTF. CDR3 nucleotide sequence: TGTGCCAGCAGTCCTTCTAACTATGGCTACACCTTC.

This clone was picked up one time. The chain employs TRBV2 and TRBJ2-3; a weak D match, TRBD2 (6 bases). This CDR3 has 15 amino acids. CDR1 and CDR2 from the germline V gene are SNHLY and FYNNEI. V shed 7 bases and J shed 3 bases, with 17 bases lying between them. The CDR3 DNA reads as TGTGCCAGCACTGGAGGGGCCTTCCGGACAGATACGCAGTATTTT. Its translation is CASTGGAFRTDTQYF.